The 8 T cell receptor beta chains below all came from one sample that was sequenced in a study of radiotherapy plus CTLA-4 blockade in lung cancer. Data came from immunoSEQ multiplex PCR; TCRdb stores just in-frame clones and leaves some out. This sample yields about 120,000 clones, of which 70% to 90% are seen a single time; 6.9% belongs to the top ten. Material: peripheral blood, obtained from a patient treated with radiotherapy plus ipilimumab. The receptor set was obtained from a human donor with non-small cell lung cancer that progressed on radiotherapy plus ipilimumab.

CDR3 sequence: CATSRGVTSGRSREQYF. Written as DNA, the CDR3 is TGTGCCACCAGCAGAGGTGTTACTAGCGGGAGAAGTCGCGAGCAGTACTTC. V and J are TRBV15 and TRBJ2-7, with TRBD2 identical over 11 bases. CDR3 size: 17 residues. Germline lookup yields CDR1 LNHNV and CDR2 YYDKDF (reference sequence). With V trimmed by 1 base and J by 6 bases, 11 bases remained unmatched.

The chain has TRBV2 and TRBJ2-1; D is unclear. The germline V gene has CDR1 SNHLY and CDR2 FYNNEI. V was cut by 2 bases and J by 7 bases, with 3 bases left in between. The CDR3 is 11 amino acids. CDR3 loop: CASSEWNEQFF. CDR3 DNA sequence: TGTGCCAGCAGTGAATGGAATGAGCAGTTCTTC.

The chain is built from TRBV5-1 and TRBJ2-6, with 8 nucleotides matching TRBD2. Germline values: CDR1 SGHRS, CDR2 YFSETQ. The length of the CDR3 is 18 residues. The trim removed 3 bases at V and 0 bases at J, leaving 8 bases unmatched. The CDR3 nucleotides are TGCGCCAGCAGCTCCGGACTAGCACCCAACTCTGGGGCCAACGTCCTGACTTTC. It is translated as CASSSGLAPNSGANVLTF. The variable domain in full, completed from reference TRBV5-1 and TRBJ2-6, reads KAGVTQTPRYLIKTRGQQVTLSCSPISGHRSVSWYQQTPGQGLQFLFEYFSETQRNKGNFPGRFSGRQFSNSRSEMNVSTLELGDSALYLCASSSGLAPNSGANVLTFGAGSRLTVL.

This clone was observed once. This chain joins TRBV27 and TRBJ2-1; 10 nucleotides line up with TRBD2. The CDR3 covers 18 residues. The ends lost 5 bases at V and 0 bases at J; junction bases unmatched: 10. Germline V lookup: CDR1 MNHEY, CDR2 SMNVEV (reference sequence). The CDR3 sequence: CASSPLSTSGVSYNEQFF. DNA of the CDR3: TGTGCCAGCAGTCCCCTTTCCACTAGCGGGGTCTCCTACAATGAGCAGTTCTTC.

The chain links TRBV2 to TRBJ2-7; D gene uncertain. The germline CDR1 and CDR2 sequences are SNHLY and FYNNEI. This CDR3 contains 13 residues. Trimming pared 5 bases from V and 2 bases from J, leaving 10 bases between. This chain's CDR3 is CASSWTQTYEQYF. In DNA form, the CDR3 reads TGTGCCAGCAGTTGGACCCAGACCTACGAGCAGTACTTC.

The chain couples TRBV30 to TRBJ1-5, with D hard to call. Germline-derived CDR1 and CDR2 are GTSNPN and SVGIG (reference sequence). The CDR3 is made up of 14 amino acids. The V end lost 0 bases, the J end lost 6 bases, and 12 bases lay between the germline ends. The CDR3 bases are TGTGCCTGGAGTGTGGCGGGGATGGGTCAGCCCCAGCATTTT. It translates to CAWSVAGMGQPQHF.

V usage is TRBV5-1 and J usage is TRBJ2-7; 9 bases align to TRBD2. The CDR3 is 14 residues long. V lost 3 bases and J lost 3; bases outside the gene matches: 4. From germline, CDR1 is SGHRS and CDR2 YFSETQ. The CDR3 protein is CASSSGTSIYEQYF. The CDR3 DNA sequence: TGCGCCAGCAGCTCTGGGACTAGCATCTACGAGCAGTACTTC.

This clone was recorded once. The chain combines TRBV6-1 with TRBJ1-1; D unresolved. Looked up from germline, CDR1 is MNHNS and CDR2 is SASEGT. Trimming took 0 bases from V and 4 from J, leaving 12 bases between them. This CDR3 contains 15 residues. The CDR3 reads CASSEAWGRFTEAFF. CDR3 coding DNA: TGTGCCAGCAGTGAAGCTTGGGGTCGTTTCACTGAAGCTTTCTTT.